This TCR beta chain derives from a study of cytomegalovirus exposure and HLA in healthy donors. Broader study findings: Researchers catalogued some 160 TCR beta chains as cytomegalovirus-associated. In vitro data verified three CMV-associated chains as specific for CMV antigens.

In regard to this clone: Its target is not known.

Primers for the PCR totalled 60 Vbeta and 13 Jbeta. Sequencing used immunoSEQ multiplex PCR; TCRdb keeps in-frame clones, though not all of them. The sample has around 170,000 clones; 82% are singletons. This clonotype originated in a woman aged 18 to 35 in good health and CMV-seronegative. Sequenced: PBMCs.

DNA for the CDR3: TGCAGCGTACGGACTAGCGGCACAGATACGCAGTATTTT. Its protein product is CSVRTSGTDTQYF. This chain uses TRBV29-1 with TRBJ2-3; 9 bases align to TRBD2. The CDR3 runs to 13 residues. Germline CDR1 and CDR2: SQVTM and ANQGSEA. V lost 6 bases and J lost 1; bases outside the gene matches: 2.